The clone carrying this TCR beta chain occurred once. The data stem from a study of blood T cell repertoires in COVID-19. Study-wide context: Some COVID-19 samples were acute and others convalescent; all came from the United States, Italy and Spain. T cells, B-cell-depleted T cells, or PBMCs provided the cDNA or gDNA that served as material.

The CDR3 is 13 amino acids. The V end was cut by 1 base, the J end by 7 bases, with 8 bases between. From germline, CDR1 is SEHNR and CDR2 FQNEAQ (reference sequence). Per the authors' pipeline: Reference gene primer amplification gave nucleated cell count estimates. Only in-frame clones appear in the TCRdb table, and some are missing; sequencing was by immunoSEQ multiplex PCR. The DNA was the basis for D and trimming; V, J and clone size are from that table. The table includes around 61,000 clones, about 81% detected once. The sequencing input was peripheral blood. The TCR comes from a man older than 75 with acute or convalescent COVID-19. The chain joins TRBV7-9 to TRBJ2-1; perhaps TRBD2 as D (6 bases). The CDR3 spells CASSLDGSNEQFF. The CDR3 nucleotides read TGTGCCAGCAGCTTAGACGGGAGTAATGAGCAGTTCTTC.